Each of the 20 T cell receptor beta chains below was sequenced from the same sample in a study of spatial heterogeneity in lung cancer. Stated time point: blood at routine non-recurrence follow-up after resection. TCRdb re-analysed the 5' RACE reads in MiXCR, keeping a single row per CDR3 protein. The repertoire holds fewer than 45,000 distinct CDR3 sequences, with approximately 10% as singletons. Sequenced here: PBMCs, sampled at follow-up. Every receptor here comes from a female donor with early-stage non-small cell lung cancer.

The gene calls are TRBV30 and TRBJ2-1; D not certain. The CDR3 is 10 residues long. Germline CDR1 and CDR2: GTSNPN and SVGIG (reference sequence). V was shortened by 0 bases and J by 6 bases, with 0 bases between the two germline ends. Written as DNA, the CDR3 is TGTGCCTGGAGTGTCAATGAGCAGTTCTTC. Translated: CAWSVNEQFF.

This clonotype was seen at least ten times. The V call is TRBV28, the J call TRBJ2-1, with D possibly being TRBD1 (5 bases). Trimming pared 8 bases from V and 4 bases from J, leaving 12 bases between. This CDR3 is 13 amino acids long. The germline V gene has CDR1 MDHEN and CDR2 SYDVKM. This CDR3 reads CASDRAIYNEQFF. The DNA for the CDR3 is TGTGCCAGCGACAGAGCAATTTACAATGAGCAGTTCTTC.

The V and J genes are TRBV2 and TRBJ2-2; perhaps D is TRBD1 or TRBD2 (5 bases each). The CDR3 runs to 12 residues. The V gene lost 10 bases and the J gene lost 4 bases, with 10 bases spanning the gap. Germline CDR1 reads SNHLY; CDR2 reads FYNNEI. The CDR3 here is CATNGGTGELFF. For the CDR3, the DNA is TGTGCCACCAATGGGGGCACCGGGGAGCTGTTTTTT.

The chain uses TRBV3-1 and TRBJ1-1; D perhaps matches TRBD1 (6 bases). CDR3 size: 13 residues. The germline V and J ends were trimmed by 1 base and 8 bases, with 11 bases remaining between them. Per germline, CDR1 LGHDT and CDR2 YNNKEL (reference sequence). The CDR3 region is CASSQGQGREAFF. In nucleotides, the CDR3 is TGTGCCAGCAGCCAAGGTCAGGGGCGGGAAGCTTTCTTT.

This clonotype was counted at least ten times. V and J are TRBV2 and TRBJ1-6, with D unresolved. Germline lookup yields CDR1 SNHLY and CDR2 FYNNEI. This CDR3 region has 14 residues. Deletions cut 3 bases from V and 10 bases from J, with 13 bases between. The CDR3 sequence: CASSDELSGSPLHF. DNA for the CDR3: TGTGCCAGCAGTGACGAACTTAGCGGATCACCCCTCCACTTT.

The chain links TRBV18 to TRBJ1-4; the D is unclear. V dropped 6 bases and J dropped 0 bases, with 14 bases sitting between them. The germline CDR1 and CDR2 sequences are KGHSH and LQKENI. CDR3 length: 16 residues. The CDR3 here is CASSQLTGATNEKLFF. The CDR3 DNA is TGTGCCAGCTCGCAGCTAACGGGCGCAACTAATGAAAAACTGTTTTTT. The entire variable domain, with the rest obtained from reference TRBV18 and TRBJ1-4, is as follows: NAGVMQNPRHLVRRRGQEARLRCSPMKGHSHVYWYRQLPEEGLKFMVYLQKENIIDESGMPKERFSAEFPKEGPSILRIQQVVRGDSAAYFCASSQLTGATNEKLFFGSGTQLSVL.

V usage is TRBV4-3 and J usage is TRBJ2-7; D is unresolved. The CDR3 runs to 18 residues. Germline V gene lookup returns CDR1 LGHNA and CDR2 YSLEER. The V and J ends lost 0 bases and 7 bases respectively, with 25 bases between them. In DNA form, the CDR3 reads TGCGCCAGCAGCCAAGACGCAGGCCTCCCGACCGACTTTGGGGAGCAGTACTTC. This gives the protein CASSQDAGLPTDFGEQYF.

In its sample, this clonotype was seen many times. The chain has TRBV6-2 or TRBV6-3 and TRBJ2-3; 9 bases map to TRBD1. The germline gives CDR1 MNHEY, CDR2 SVGEGT. V trimming: 8 bases; J trimming: 5 bases; junction bases outside the gene matches: 5. The CDR3 contains 13 residues. The CDR3 here is CASFRDREDTQYF. In DNA form, the CDR3 reads TGTGCCAGCTTTCGGGACAGGGAAGATACGCAGTATTTT.

The table lists this clonotype with many counts. This sequence joins TRBV20-1 and TRBJ1-2; TRBD1 is a possible D gene (6 bases). Germline CDR1 reads DFQATT; CDR2 reads SNEGSKA (reference sequence). The CDR3 has 14 amino acids. The V gene lost 0 bases and the J gene lost 7 bases, with 15 bases spanning the gap. In DNA, the CDR3 is TGCAGTGCTAGAGATCGCCAGGGGACGGGTGGCTACACCTTC. It specifies CSARDRQGTGGYTF.

V is TRBV29-1 and J is TRBJ1-2, with TRBD1 as a possible D gene (5 bases). The CDR3 totals 15 residues. CDR1 and CDR2 (germline): SQVTM, ANQGSEA. V lost 8 bases, J lost 4 bases, and 23 bases lay in between. The CDR3 region is CSFLPPAGSFYGYTF. The CDR3 DNA follows: TGCAGCTTCCTTCCCCCGGCAGGGTCCTTCTATGGCTACACCTTC. Filled out from reference TRBV29-1 and TRBJ1-2, the complete variable domain reads SAVISQKPSRDICQRGTSLTIQCQVDSQVTMMFWYRQQPGQSLTLIATANQGSEATYESGFVIDKFPISRPNLTFSTLTVSNMSPEDSSIYLCSFLPPAGSFYGYTFGSGTRLTVV.

The table lists this clonotype with a few counts. This rearrangement joins TRBV18 to TRBJ2-3; 7 nucleotides agree with TRBD1. The CDR3 contains 13 residues. Germline V gene sequence: CDR1 KGHSH, CDR2 LQKENI. The trim removed 4 bases at V and 6 bases at J, leaving 4 bases unmatched. CDR3 DNA sequence: TGTGCCAGCTCACTTCGGACAGGCGATACGCAGTATTTT. It is translated as CASSLRTGDTQYF.

The chain combines TRBV25-1 with TRBJ2-7; 12 bases line up with TRBD1. The CDR3 runs to 16 residues. The germline V gene encodes CDR1 MGHDK and CDR2 SYGVNS. V lost 4 bases to trimming and J lost 7 bases; unmatched junction nucleotides: 11. In DNA, the CDR3 is TGTGCCAGCAGTGCGAGAACCGGGACAGGGGGCCGAGAGCAGTACTTC. It encodes CASSARTGTGGREQYF.

The chain employs TRBV20-1 and TRBJ1-1; TRBD1 matches 8 bases. Germline V gene data show CDR1 as DFQATT and CDR2 as SNEGSKA (reference sequence). The V segment lost 6 bases and the J segment 7 bases; nucleotides outside the gene matches: 10. This CDR3 has 13 residues. The CDR3 loop reads CSASQGAKNEAFF. DNA of the CDR3: TGCAGTGCCTCGCAGGGGGCAAAGAATGAAGCTTTCTTT.

This sequence joins TRBV9 and TRBJ2-3, with 9 nucleotides matching TRBD2. The J segment lost 0 bases and the V segment lost 3 bases, leaving 11 bases of the junction unmatched. Germline V gene sequence: CDR1 SGDLS, CDR2 YYNGEE. This CDR3 contains 18 residues. The chain's CDR3 is CASSAPRGGGASTDTQYF. The DNA for the CDR3 is TGTGCCAGCAGCGCTCCTCGCGGGGGGGGAGCTAGCACAGATACGCAGTATTTT.

V and J are TRBV2 and TRBJ2-1; D unclear. Per the germline V gene, CDR1 is SNHLY and CDR2 is FYNNEI. This CDR3 is built from 13 residues. Between the trimmed V and J ends, which lost 4 bases and 3 bases, there was a span of 7 bases. The CDR3 loop reads CASSGTVYNEQFF. The DNA of the CDR3 is TGTGCCAGCAGTGGGACCGTCTACAATGAGCAGTTCTTC.

In its sample, this clonotype was seen many times. The rearrangement uses TRBV19 and TRBJ2-5, with TRBD2 matching 9 bases. CDR3 length: 15 residues. V dropped 5 bases and J dropped 5; count of bases not matched to a gene: 9. Per the germline V gene, CDR1 is LNHDA and CDR2 is SQIVND (reference sequence). The CDR3 DNA sequence: TGTGCCAGTAGTTCTCGGACTAGCGTCAGGGAGACCCAGTACTTC. Its translation: CASSSRTSVRETQYF.

This clonotype was detected many times. The chain uses TRBV29-1 and TRBJ2-5; possible D gene TRBD2, 6 bases. V was trimmed by 5 bases and J by 2 bases, leaving 12 bases between them. The CDR3 runs to 13 residues. Germline values: CDR1 SQVTM, CDR2 ANQGSEA. This chain's CDR3 is CSVSPSGQETQYF. DNA for the CDR3: TGCAGCGTTTCTCCCAGCGGGCAAGAGACCCAGTACTTC.

The V call is TRBV5-1, the J call TRBJ1-1; no definite D call. The V end lost 2 bases, the J end lost 3 bases, and 8 bases lay between the germline ends. The CDR3 totals 13 residues. CDR1 is SGHRS, CDR2 YFSETQ, per germline. CDR3: CASSLIPDTEAFF. The CDR3 coding sequence is TGCGCCAGCAGCTTAATTCCCGACACTGAAGCTTTCTTT.

As regards this clonotype: The CDR3 carries no conserved terminal phenylalanine or tryptophan, so it likely arises from a read error. The chain recombines TRBV29-1 with TRBJ2-7, with 11 bases identical to TRBD1. Per germline, CDR1 SQVTM and CDR2 ANQGSEA. V lost 7 bases to trimming and J lost 7 bases; unmatched junction nucleotides: 9. The CDR3 extends over 13 amino acids. This chain's CDR3 is CSAAGQGAREQYL. The DNA of the CDR3 is TGCAGCGCCGCCGGACAGGGGGCGAGGGAGCAGTACTTA.

The rearrangement links TRBV30 to TRBJ2-7, with TRBD1 matching 8 bases. Germline V gives CDR1 GTSNPN, CDR2 SVGIG (reference sequence). This CDR3 spans 13 amino acids. V gave up 2 bases and J gave up 7 bases; unmatched junction bases: 7. CDR3 DNA: TGTGCCTGGAGTCGGCAGGGGGCGGCGGAGCAGTACTTC. Translated, it gives CAWSRQGAAEQYF.